The clone carrying this T cell receptor beta chain was found a few times. Sequencing used immunoSEQ multiplex PCR; TCRdb keeps in-frame clones, though not all of them. The sample includes about 180,000 clones, around 86% of them seen just once. Germline CDR1 is WNHNN and CDR2 is SYGVQD (reference sequence). This CDR3 is built from 13 residues. With 1 base removed from V and 6 bases from J, the gap between germline ends came to 9 bases. This entry belongs to a study of blood T cell repertoires in COVID-19. Across the whole study: PBMCs, B-cell-depleted T cells, or T cells were the source of the cDNA or gDNA that made up the material.

The sequencing input was peripheral blood. This sequence originates from a man in his fifties with active or convalescent COVID-19. The chain links TRBV10-1 to TRBJ1-2; D perhaps matches TRBD1 (5 bases). The CDR3 sequence is CASSEYRSDGYTF. The CDR3 DNA reads as TGCGCCAGCAGTGAGTACAGGAGTGATGGCTACACCTTC.